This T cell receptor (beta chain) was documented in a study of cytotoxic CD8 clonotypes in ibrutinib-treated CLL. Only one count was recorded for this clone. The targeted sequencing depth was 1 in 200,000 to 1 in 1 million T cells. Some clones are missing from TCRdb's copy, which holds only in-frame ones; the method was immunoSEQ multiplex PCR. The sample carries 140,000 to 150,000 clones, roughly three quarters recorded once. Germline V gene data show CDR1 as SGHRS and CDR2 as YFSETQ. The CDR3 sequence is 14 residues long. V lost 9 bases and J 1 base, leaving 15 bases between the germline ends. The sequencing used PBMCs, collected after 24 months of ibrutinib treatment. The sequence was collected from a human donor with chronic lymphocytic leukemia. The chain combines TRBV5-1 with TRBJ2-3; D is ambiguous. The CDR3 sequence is CATGLHSRTDTQYF. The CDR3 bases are TGCGCCACGGGTCTCCATTCTCGCACAGATACGCAGTATTTT.